The rows below give T cell receptor beta chains drawn from one sample of a study of cytomegalovirus exposure and HLA in healthy donors. Using immunoSEQ multiplex PCR, the repertoire was profiled, and TCRdb retains in-frame clones only, with some absent. The sample lists 130,000 to 150,000 clones; about 72% were seen once. Material: PBMCs. These receptors were obtained from a man aged 40-55 years in good health and CMV-seronegative. CDR3s include the opening cysteine and the closing phenylalanine or tryptophan. D genes are given only for firm matches. Clone size is not always given. Where it is, it says once, few, many or a class for expanded clones.

J | D | size | V | DNA | CDR3
TRBJ1-5 | NA | NA | TRBV15 | TGTGCCACCAGCAGACAGGGTAGGGGCCAGCCCCAGCATTTT | CATSRQGRGQPQHF
TRBJ1-4 | NA | NA | TRBV10-2 | TGCGCCAGCAGTGAAGGTGAAGACTGGGCTAATGAAAAACTGTTTTTT | CASSEGEDWANEKLFF
TRBJ1-6 | NA | NA | TRBV6-5 | TGTGCCAGCAGTTACGGGGGGGAAGGCTCACCCCTCCACTTT | CASSYGGEGSPLHF
TRBJ2-1 | NA | NA | TRBV10-1 | TGCGCCAGCAGTGAGTCGGGCGGGACCCATGAGCAGTTCTTC | CASSESGGTHEQFF
TRBJ2-3 | TRBD2 | NA | TRBV5-4 | TGTGCCAGCAGCTCGGGACTAGCGGCAATGGGCACAGATACGCAGTATTTT | CASSSGLAAMGTDTQYF
TRBJ2-2 | NA | NA | TRBV6-1 | TGTGCCAGCAGGTCAGGGACAACCGGGGAGCTGTTTTTT | CASRSGTTGELFF
TRBJ2-3 | TRBD1 | NA | TRBV19 | TGTGCCACCGAAACTGGGACAGGGGGCACAGATACGCAGTATTTT | CATETGTGGTDTQYF
TRBJ1-2 | NA | NA | TRBV14 | TGTGCCAGCAGCCTTACGCGGGACCCCAGTGTGAGCTACACCTTC | CASSLTRDPSVSYTF
TRBJ2-7 | NA | few | TRBV4-3 | TGCGCCAGCAGCCAAGATCGTCTTCTTCTCTACGAGCAGTACTTC | CASSQDRLLLYEQYF
TRBJ2-1 | NA | few | TRBV30 | TGTGCCTGGAGTGTGGGGCCCGAAGGTGGCAATGAGCAGTTCTTC | CAWSVGPEGGNEQFF
TRBJ1-1 | NA | NA | TRBV7-9 | TGTGCCAGCAGCACCAGGGGCCGATCTGAAGCTTTCTTT | CASSTRGRSEAFF
TRBJ1-1 | TRBD1 | NA | TRBV5-6 | TGTGCCAGCAGCCAACCGGGACAGGTCGTGGCTGAAGCTTTCTTT | CASSQPGQVVAEAFF
TRBJ1-2 | NA | NA | TRBV28 | TGTGCCAGCAGCTTGGGACTCACGGACTATGGCTACACCTTC | CASSLGLTDYGYTF
TRBJ2-7 | NA | NA | TRBV7-6 | TGTGCCAGCAGCTTAGGACATCCCTTCGAGCAGTACTTC | CASSLGHPFEQYF
TRBJ1-4 | NA | NA | TRBV5-4 | TGTGCCAGCAGCTTGCAGCAGGGGAACGAAAAACTGTTTTTT | CASSLQQGNEKLFF
TRBJ2-5 | TRBD2 | NA | TRBV29-1 | TGCAGCGTTGGGGGGGGGAGCGAAGAGACCCAGTACTTC | CSVGGGSEETQYF
TRBJ2-7 | NA | NA | TRBV11-2 | TGTGCCAGCACTCCCTACGGGGGTCACCAGTCCTACGAGCAGTACTTC | CASTPYGGHQSYEQYF
TRBJ2-1 | TRBD2 | NA | TRBV5-4 | TGTGCCAGCAGCTTAGGGGTAGCGGGCCTAAATGAGCAGTTCTTC | CASSLGVAGLNEQFF
TRBJ1-2 | TRBD1 | once | TRBV29-1 | TGCAGCGTTGCTGAGGGGGCGCGGGGCTACACCTTC | CSVAEGARGYTF
TRBJ2-7 | NA | NA | TRBV29-1 | TGCAGCGTCCAGTTGAGGGACAAAGGGTACGAGCAGTACTTC | CSVQLRDKGYEQYF
TRBJ2-3 | NA | NA | TRBV19 | TGTGCCAGTAGTGCAGGTCAAGTGGCAGATACGCAGTATTTT | CASSAGQVADTQYF
TRBJ2-7 | NA | NA | TRBV11-2 | TGTGCCAGCAGCCCGGGACATAACTACGAGCAGTACTTC | CASSPGHNYEQYF
TRBJ1-1 | NA | NA | TRBV18 | TGTGCCAGCTCACCGACCAGGGCGAACACTGAAGCTTTCTTT | CASSPTRANTEAFF
TRBJ2-7 | NA | NA | TRBV10-1 | TGCGCCAGCAGTGAAGAGGGATCAACGGAGCAGTACTTC | CASSEEGSTEQYF
TRBJ1-2 | TRBD1 | NA | TRBV30 | TGTGCCTGGAGTTCTTTACGGACAGGGGGTGGCTACCCCTTC | CAWSSLRTGGGYPF
TRBJ2-7 | TRBD1 | few | TRBV9 | TGTGCCAGCAGCCTCAGCTCAGGGACAGGGTACTACGAGCAGTACTTC | CASSLSSGTGYYEQYF
TRBJ1-5 | NA | NA | TRBV6-4 | TGTGCCACCACGAATCCAGGGGCAAAATTACGGAATCAGCCCCAGCATTTT | CATTNPGAKLRNQPQHF
TRBJ2-1 | TRBD2 | NA | TRBV5-1 | TGCGCCAGCAGCTTGGCACTAGCGGGTAATGAGCAGTTCTTC | CASSLALAGNEQFF
TRBJ2-3 | NA | NA | TRBV7-9 | TGTTCCAGCAGTACGATCCTCCCAGGGCAGTATTTT | CSSSTILPGQYF
TRBJ1-1 | NA | NA | TRBV7-9 | TGTGCCAGCAGCTTTGCAGGAAACACTGAAGCTTTCTTT | CASSFAGNTEAFF
TRBJ1-5 | NA | few | TRBV4-3 | TGCGCCAGCAGCCAAGATGGAGGTCAGCCCCAGCATTTT | CASSQDGGQPQHF
TRBJ2-1 | TRBD2 | once | TRBV19 | TGTGCCAGTAGTGGGTTAGCGGGAGGCGAGCAGTTCTTC | CASSGLAGGEQFF
TRBJ2-5 | TRBD2 | NA | TRBV18 | TGTGCCAGCTCACCAAGGACTAGCGTACAAGAGACCCAGTACTTC | CASSPRTSVQETQYF
TRBJ2-5 | TRBD1 | NA | TRBV19 | TGTGCCAGTAGTGAGGGGGCAGGGGAGACCCAGTACTTC | CASSEGAGETQYF
TRBJ2-7 | TRBD1 | few | TRBV4-1 | TGCGCCAGCAGTTATCCGGGACAGGGTGAAGGCGAGCAGTACTTC | CASSYPGQGEGEQYF
TRBJ2-1 | TRBD2 | NA | TRBV5-1 | TGCGCCAGCAGATCCGGGACTAGCGGGAGTAATGAGCAGTTCTTC | CASRSGTSGSNEQFF
TRBJ1-2 | NA | NA | TRBV19 | TGTGCCAGTAGTATAGCGGATGGCTACACCTTC | CASSIADGYTF
TRBJ2-7 | NA | NA | TRBV5-8 | TGTGCCAGCAGCCCGAGACTCCATTGGGAGCAGTACTTC | CASSPRLHWEQYF
TRBJ2-5 | TRBD2 | NA | TRBV12-5 | TGTGCTAGTGGCCCGACCCTTAGCGGGGGAAAAGAGACCCAGTACTTC | CASGPTLSGGKETQYF
TRBJ2-1 | TRBD2 | NA | TRBV4-2 | TGTGCCAGCAGCCATCCTAGCGGGCTTGGGGATGAGCAGTTCTTC | CASSHPSGLGDEQFF
TRBJ1-6 | NA | NA | TRBV10-3 | TGTGCCATCAGTGAGTCGGAGGGGGGGTATAATTCACCCCTCCACTTT | CAISESEGGYNSPLHF
TRBJ1-1 | NA | NA | TRBV19 | TGTGCCAGTACGCGAGGGAATAGAGGGACTGAAGCTTTCTTT | CASTRGNRGTEAFF
TRBJ2-2 | TRBD1 | NA | TRBV5-6 | TGTGCCAGCAGCCGCCTACAGGGGGCGGGCACCGGGGAGCTGTTTTTT | CASSRLQGAGTGELFF
TRBJ2-7 | TRBD1 | NA | TRBV23-1 | TGCGCCAGCAGTCAATCGGACAGGATCATGGACGAGCAGTACTTC | CASSQSDRIMDEQYF
TRBJ2-2 | TRBD1 | NA | TRBV18 | TGTGCCAGCTCACCGGGACAGCCGAACACCGGGGAGCTGTTTTTT | CASSPGQPNTGELFF
TRBJ2-5 | TRBD2 | NA | TRBV27 | TGTGCCAGCAGTTTCGGGGGGGTGGGGGAGACCCAGTACTTC | CASSFGGVGETQYF
TRBJ1-1 | TRBD1 | few | TRBV10-2 | TGCGCCAGCAGTCCATGGGGACAGGGGAACACTGAAGCTTTCTTT | CASSPWGQGNTEAFF
TRBJ1-5 | NA | NA | TRBV2 | TGTGCCAGTAGCGGGGGGTTTATGAGCAATCAGCCCCAGAATTTT | CASSGGFMSNQPQNF
TRBJ2-1 | NA | NA | TRBV4-1 | TGCGCCAGCAGCCAAGCCTACGGGATTTCGGACTATGAGCAGTTCTTC | CASSQAYGISDYEQFF
TRBJ1-6 | TRBD1 | NA | TRBV5-1 | TGCGCCAGCAGGCAAAGGGGACAGGGGGCTAATTCACCCCTCCACTTT | CASRQRGQGANSPLHF
TRBJ1-2 | NA | NA | TRBV7-9 | TGTGCCAGCAGCATAGGACTTGGCTATGGCTACACCTTC | CASSIGLGYGYTF
TRBJ2-1 | TRBD2 | NA | TRBV13 | TGTGCCAGCAGCACACGACTAGCGGGAAATCCTGAGCAGTTCTTC | CASSTRLAGNPEQFF
TRBJ2-3 | NA | once | TRBV25-1 | TGTGCCAGCGCCCGGTCGAGGCCAGGCACAGATACGCAGTATTTT | CASARSRPGTDTQYF
TRBJ2-7 | TRBD2 | NA | TRBV7-8 | TGTGCCAGCAGCTTGCGCCTAGCGGGAGCCGAGCAGTACTTC | CASSLRLAGAEQYF